This TCR beta chain was retrieved from a study of cytomegalovirus exposure and HLA in healthy donors. Study-wide background: In an early release, HLA-typed donors contributed tens of millions of unique TCR sequences.

Germline loops: CDR1 MNHEY, CDR2 SMNVEV (reference sequence). This CDR3 has 16 amino acids. V was cut by 4 bases and J by 1 base, with 16 bases left in between. Use of 60 Vbeta and 13 Jbeta primers characterized the PCR. This table comes from immunoSEQ multiplex PCR, and its TCRdb copy is limited to in-frame clones, with some not included. The data contain approximately 150,000 clones, almost 85% of them singletons. The specimen sequenced was PBMCs. J is TRBJ1-1 and V is TRBV27; D may be TRBD1 (5 bases). The receptor comes from a girl aged 5-17 years in good health and CMV-seropositive. CDR3 protein: CASSSSPSRANTEAFF. As DNA, the CDR3 is TGTGCCAGCAGTTCCTCTCCGTCCAGGGCGAACACTGAAGCTTTCTTT.